The rows below give T cell receptor beta chains drawn from one sample of a study of response to subunit inactivated influenza vaccine. MiXCR, run by TCRdb on the RT-PCR reads, gives a single entry per CDR3 protein. This table holds fewer than 650,000 distinct CDR3 sequences, 13% found once. The specimen comprised PBMCs from blood, sampled about 6 weeks after vaccination. These receptors all come from a man aged 45 to 65 who received an inactivated influenza vaccine. Each CDR3 is given with its conserved first and last residue. D genes are given only for firm matches. Clone sizes are given selectively: once, few, many, or a class where the clone is expanded.

j_call v_call clone_size d_call cdr3_nt cdr3_aa
TRBJ2-1 TRBV7-9 few . TGTGCCAGCAGCTCTAGCCCAGGATCCTACAATGAGCAGTTCTTC CASSSSPGSYNEQFF
TRBJ2-7 TRBV24-1 once . TGTGCCACCAGTAATAGCGCTTCCTACGAGCATTACTTC CATSNSASYEHYF
TRBJ1-3 TRBV10-1 . . TGCGCCAGCAGTGATTGGGACCACTCTGGAAACACCATATATTTT CASSDWDHSGNTIYF
TRBJ1-1 TRBV6-5 many . TGTGCCAGCAGTTACCGAATACCGACGGGCACTGAAGCTTTCTTT CASSYRIPTGTEAFF
TRBJ2-3 TRBV7-9 few . TGTGCCAGCAGCCTATCCAGGGGCCCCCTGGATACGCAGTATTTT CASSLSRGPLDTQYF
TRBJ1-1 TRBV7-2 . TRBD1 TGTGCCAGCAGCTACCGCAGGACAGGGAGCACTGAAGCTTTCTTT CASSYRRTGSTEAFF
TRBJ2-7 TRBV10-3 . TRBD2 TGTGCCATCAGTTCCCTCGGACTAGCGGGGGGGATTTCCTACGAGCAGTACTTC CAISSLGLAGGISYEQYF
TRBJ2-1 TRBV4-3 . TRBD2 TGCGCCAGCAGCCAAGATGCGGGGGGTTACTCCTACAATGAGCAGTTCTTC CASSQDAGGYSYNEQFF
TRBJ2-7 TRBV4-1 few . TGCGCCAGCAGCCTAGATGTAGCCTACGAGCAGTACTTC CASSLDVAYEQYF
TRBJ2-3 TRBV20-1 many TRBD2 TGCAGTGCTTCCGCGACTAGCTTGACAGATACGCAGTATTTT CSASATSLTDTQYF